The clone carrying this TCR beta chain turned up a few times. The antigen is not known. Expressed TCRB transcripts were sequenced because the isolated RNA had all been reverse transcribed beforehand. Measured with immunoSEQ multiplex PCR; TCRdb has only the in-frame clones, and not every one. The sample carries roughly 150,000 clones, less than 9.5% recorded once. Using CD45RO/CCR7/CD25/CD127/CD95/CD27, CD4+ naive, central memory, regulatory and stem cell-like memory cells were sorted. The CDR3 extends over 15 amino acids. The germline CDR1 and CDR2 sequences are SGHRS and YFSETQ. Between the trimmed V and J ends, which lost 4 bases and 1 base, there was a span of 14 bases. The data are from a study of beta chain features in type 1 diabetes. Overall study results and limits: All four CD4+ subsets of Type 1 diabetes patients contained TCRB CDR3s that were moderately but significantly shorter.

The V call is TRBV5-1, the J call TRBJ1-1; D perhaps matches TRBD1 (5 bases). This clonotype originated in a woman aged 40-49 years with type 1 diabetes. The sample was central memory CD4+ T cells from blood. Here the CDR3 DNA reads TGCGCCAGCAGCACGTCAGGGTCGGGGAACACTGAAGCTTTCTTT. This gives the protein CASSTSGSGNTEAFF.